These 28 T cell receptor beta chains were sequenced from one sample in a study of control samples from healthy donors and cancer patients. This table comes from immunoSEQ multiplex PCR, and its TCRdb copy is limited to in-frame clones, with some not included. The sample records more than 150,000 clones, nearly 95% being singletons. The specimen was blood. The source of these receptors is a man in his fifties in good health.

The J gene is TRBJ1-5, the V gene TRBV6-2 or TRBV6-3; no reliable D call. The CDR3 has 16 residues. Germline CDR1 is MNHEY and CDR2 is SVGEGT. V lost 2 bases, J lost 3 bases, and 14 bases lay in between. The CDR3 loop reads CASSYGGVGFNQPQHF. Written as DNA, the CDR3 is TGTGCCAGCAGTTACGGAGGAGTGGGGTTCAATCAGCCCCAGCATTTT.

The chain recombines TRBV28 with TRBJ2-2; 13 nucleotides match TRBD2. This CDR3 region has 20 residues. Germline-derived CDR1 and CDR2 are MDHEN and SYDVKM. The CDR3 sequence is CATRGDWTSGSWGLTGELFF. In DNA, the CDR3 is TGTGCGACAAGGGGGGATTGGACTAGCGGGAGTTGGGGATTAACCGGGGAGCTGTTTTTT.

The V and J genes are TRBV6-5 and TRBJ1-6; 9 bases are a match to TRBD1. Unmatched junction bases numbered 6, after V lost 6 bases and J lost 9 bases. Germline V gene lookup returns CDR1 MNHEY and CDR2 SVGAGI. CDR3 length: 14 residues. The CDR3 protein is CASRGQGLLSPLHF. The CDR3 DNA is TGTGCCAGCAGGGGACAGGGCCTCCTTTCACCCCTCCACTTT.

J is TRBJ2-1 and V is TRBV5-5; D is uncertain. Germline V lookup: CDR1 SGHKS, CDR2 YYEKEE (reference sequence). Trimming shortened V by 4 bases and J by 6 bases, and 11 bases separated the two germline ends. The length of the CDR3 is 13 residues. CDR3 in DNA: TGTGCCAGCAGCAAGAGTGACGTCAATGAGCAGTTCTTC. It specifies CASSKSDVNEQFF. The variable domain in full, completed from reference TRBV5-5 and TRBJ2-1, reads DAGVTQSPTHLIKTRGQQVTLRCSPISGHKSVSWYQQVLGQGPQFIFQYYEKEERGRGNFPDRFSARQFPNYSSELNVNALLLGDSALYLCASSKSDVNEQFFGPGTRLTVL.

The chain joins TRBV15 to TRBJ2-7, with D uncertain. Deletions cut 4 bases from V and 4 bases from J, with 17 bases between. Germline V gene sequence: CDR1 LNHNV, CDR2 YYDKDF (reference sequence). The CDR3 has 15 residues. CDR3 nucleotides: TGTGCCACCAGCAACTCGGGCAGGTGGGGATACGAGCAGTACTTC. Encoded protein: CATSNSGRWGYEQYF.

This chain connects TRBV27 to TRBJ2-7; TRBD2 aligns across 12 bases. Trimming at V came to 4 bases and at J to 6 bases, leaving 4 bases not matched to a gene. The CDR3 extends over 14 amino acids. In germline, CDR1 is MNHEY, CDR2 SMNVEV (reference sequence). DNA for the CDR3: TGTGCCAGCAGTTCGACTAGCGGGAGCAGCGAGCAGTACTTC. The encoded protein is CASSSTSGSSEQYF.

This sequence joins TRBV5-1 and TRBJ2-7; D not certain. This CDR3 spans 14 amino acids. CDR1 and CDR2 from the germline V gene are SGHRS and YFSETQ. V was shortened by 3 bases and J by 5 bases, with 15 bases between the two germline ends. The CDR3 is CASSSNLGQNEQYF. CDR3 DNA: TGCGCCAGCAGCTCCAATCTAGGGCAAAACGAGCAGTACTTC.

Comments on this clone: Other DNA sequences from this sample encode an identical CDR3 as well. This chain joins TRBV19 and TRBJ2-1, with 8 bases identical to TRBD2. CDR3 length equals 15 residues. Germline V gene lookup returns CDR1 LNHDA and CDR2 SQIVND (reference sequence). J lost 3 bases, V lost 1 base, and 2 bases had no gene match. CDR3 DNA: TGTGCCAGTAGTATAGGTCTAGCGGGCTACAATGAGCAGTTCTTC. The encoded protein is CASSIGLAGYNEQFF.

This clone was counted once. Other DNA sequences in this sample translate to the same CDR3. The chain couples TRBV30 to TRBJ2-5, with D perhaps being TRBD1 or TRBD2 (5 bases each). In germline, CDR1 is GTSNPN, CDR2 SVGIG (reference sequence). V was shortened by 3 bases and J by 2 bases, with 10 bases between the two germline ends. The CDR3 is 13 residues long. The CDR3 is CAWSRGRQETQYF. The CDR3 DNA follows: TGTGCCTGGAGCCGGGGCCGGCAAGAGACCCAGTACTTC.

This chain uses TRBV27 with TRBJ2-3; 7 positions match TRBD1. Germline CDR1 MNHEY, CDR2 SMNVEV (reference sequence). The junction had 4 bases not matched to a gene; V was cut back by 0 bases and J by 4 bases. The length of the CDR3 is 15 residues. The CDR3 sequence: CASSLSRGGADTQYF. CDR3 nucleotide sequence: TGTGCCAGCAGTTTATCGAGAGGGGGCGCAGATACGCAGTATTTT.

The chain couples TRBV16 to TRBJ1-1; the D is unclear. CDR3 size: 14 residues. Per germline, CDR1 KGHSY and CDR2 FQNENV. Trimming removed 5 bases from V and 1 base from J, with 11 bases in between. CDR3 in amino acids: CASSWSAGNTEAFF. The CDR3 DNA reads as TGTGCCAGCAGCTGGTCGGCAGGGAACACTGAAGCTTTCTTT.

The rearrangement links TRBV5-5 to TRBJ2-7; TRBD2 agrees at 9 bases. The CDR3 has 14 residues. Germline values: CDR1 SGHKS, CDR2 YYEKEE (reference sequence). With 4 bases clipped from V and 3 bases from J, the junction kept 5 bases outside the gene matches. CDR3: CASSPTSGIYEQYF. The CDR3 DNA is TGTGCCAGCAGCCCGACTAGCGGAATCTACGAGCAGTACTTC.

Written as DNA, the CDR3 is TGTGCCAGTAGTACGACCTGGACAGGGATCTCTAACTATGGCTACACCTTC. Its protein product is CASSTTWTGISNYGYTF. The V call is TRBV19, the J call TRBJ1-2, with 8 bases that match TRBD1. The CDR3 is made up of 17 amino acids. Germline-derived CDR1 and CDR2 are LNHDA and SQIVND (reference sequence). V shed 4 bases and J 0 bases; nucleotides not matched to a gene: 10. The complete variable domain, with remaining parts taken from reference TRBV19 and TRBJ1-2, reads DGGITQSPKYLFRKEGQNVTLSCEQNLNHDAMYWYRQDPGQGLRLIYYSQIVNDFQKGDIAEGYSVSREKKESFPLTVTSAQKNPTAFYLCASSTTWTGISNYGYTFGSGTRLTVV.

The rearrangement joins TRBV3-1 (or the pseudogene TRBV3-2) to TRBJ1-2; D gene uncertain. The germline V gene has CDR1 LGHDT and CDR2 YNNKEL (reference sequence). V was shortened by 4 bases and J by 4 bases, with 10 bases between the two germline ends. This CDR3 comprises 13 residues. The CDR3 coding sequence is TGTGCCAGCAGCCCGGATGGAGTCTATGGCTACACCTTC. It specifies CASSPDGVYGYTF.

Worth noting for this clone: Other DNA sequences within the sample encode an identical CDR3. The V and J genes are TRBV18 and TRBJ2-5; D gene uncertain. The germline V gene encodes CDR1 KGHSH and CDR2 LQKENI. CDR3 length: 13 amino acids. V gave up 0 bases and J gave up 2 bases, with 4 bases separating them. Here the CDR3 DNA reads TGTGCCAGCTCACCACCGGGGCAAGAGACCCAGTACTTC. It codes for CASSPPGQETQYF.

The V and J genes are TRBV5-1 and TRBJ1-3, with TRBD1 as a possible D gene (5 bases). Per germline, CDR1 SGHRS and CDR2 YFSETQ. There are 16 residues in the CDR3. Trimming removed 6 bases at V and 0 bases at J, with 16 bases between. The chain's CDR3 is CASTLGAAGSGNTIYF. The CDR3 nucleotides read TGCGCCAGCACGTTAGGGGCGGCCGGCTCTGGAAACACCATATATTTT.

The CDR3 sequence is CAISGPGTKNTGELFF. The CDR3 DNA reads as TGTGCCATCAGTGGACCCGGGACAAAGAACACCGGGGAGCTGTTTTTT. This chain links TRBV10-3 with TRBJ2-2, with D possibly TRBD1 on 6 matching bases. CDR1 ENHRY and CDR2 SYGVKD come from the germline V gene. The ends were cut back, 4 bases at V and 1 base at J, with 13 bases in the middle. This CDR3 spans 16 amino acids.

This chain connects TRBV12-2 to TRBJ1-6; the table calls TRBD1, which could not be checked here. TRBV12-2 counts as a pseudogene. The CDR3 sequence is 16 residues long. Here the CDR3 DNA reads TGTGCAAGTCGCCCGCGGGCGGGACAGGGTAATTCACCCCTCCACTTT. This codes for CASRPRAGQGNSPLHF.

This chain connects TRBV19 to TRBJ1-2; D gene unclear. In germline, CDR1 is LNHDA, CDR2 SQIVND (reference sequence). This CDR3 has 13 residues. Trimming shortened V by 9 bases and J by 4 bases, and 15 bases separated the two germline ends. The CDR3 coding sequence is TGTGCCAGCAAGGACGTCTCTCTCTATGGCTACACCTTC. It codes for CASKDVSLYGYTF.

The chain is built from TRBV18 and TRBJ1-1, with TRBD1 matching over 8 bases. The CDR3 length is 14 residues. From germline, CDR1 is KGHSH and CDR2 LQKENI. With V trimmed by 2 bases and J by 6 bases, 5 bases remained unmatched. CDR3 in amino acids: CASSPIAQGAEAFF. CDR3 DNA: TGTGCCAGCTCACCAATAGCACAGGGGGCTGAAGCTTTCTTT.

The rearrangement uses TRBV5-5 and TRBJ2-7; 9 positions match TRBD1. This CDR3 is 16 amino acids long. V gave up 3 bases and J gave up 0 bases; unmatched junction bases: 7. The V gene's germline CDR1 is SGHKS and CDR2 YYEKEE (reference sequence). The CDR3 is CASSSGTGITSYEQYF. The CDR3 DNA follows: TGTGCCAGCAGCTCTGGGACAGGGATAACCTCCTACGAGCAGTACTTC.

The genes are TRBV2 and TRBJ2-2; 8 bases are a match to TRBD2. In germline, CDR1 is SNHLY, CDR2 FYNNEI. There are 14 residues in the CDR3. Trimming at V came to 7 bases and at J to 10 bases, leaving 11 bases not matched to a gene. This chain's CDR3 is CASNAIGRAEELFF. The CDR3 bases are TGTGCCAGCAACGCTATCGGGAGGGCCGAGGAGCTGTTTTTT.

The CDR3 loop reads CASRTDSVSNEKLFF. The CDR3 DNA reads TGTGCCAGTAGGACCGACAGCGTTTCTAATGAAAAACTGTTTTTT. V and J are TRBV19 and TRBJ1-4; a weak D match, TRBD1 (5 bases). Between the trimmed V and J ends, which lost 6 bases and 3 bases, there was a span of 14 bases. This CDR3 spans 15 amino acids. Germline values: CDR1 LNHDA, CDR2 SQIVND (reference sequence).

CDR3 amino acids: CASSLWGGQFKNIQYF. DNA of the CDR3: TGTGCCAGTAGCCTCTGGGGGGGGCAGTTCAAAAACATTCAGTACTTC. The V gene is TRBV19, the J gene TRBJ2-4, with D possibly TRBD2 on 7 matching bases. Germline CDR1 and CDR2: LNHDA and SQIVND (reference sequence). Trimming took 6 bases from V and 3 from J, leaving 18 bases between them. This CDR3 is 16 amino acids long.

The CDR3 bases are TGTGCCAGCAGCTTAGGGGGCCTGAACACTGAAGCTTTCTTT. Translated, it gives CASSLGGLNTEAFF. This chain connects TRBV7-9 to TRBJ1-1; TRBD1 is a possible D gene (5 bases). Trimming took 1 base from V and 0 from J, leaving 6 bases between them. CDR1 and CDR2 from the germline V gene are SEHNR and FQNEAQ (reference sequence). The CDR3 has 14 residues.

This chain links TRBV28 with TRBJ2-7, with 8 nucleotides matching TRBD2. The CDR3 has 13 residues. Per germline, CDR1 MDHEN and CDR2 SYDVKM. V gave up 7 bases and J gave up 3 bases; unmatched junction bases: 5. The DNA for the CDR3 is TGTGCCAGCAAGAGCGGGGGCGTCTACGAGCAGTACTTC. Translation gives CASKSGGVYEQYF.

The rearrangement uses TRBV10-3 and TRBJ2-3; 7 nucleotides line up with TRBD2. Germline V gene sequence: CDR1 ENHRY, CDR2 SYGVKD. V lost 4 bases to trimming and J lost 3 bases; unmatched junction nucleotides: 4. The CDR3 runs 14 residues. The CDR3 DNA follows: TGTGCCATCAGTGGCGGCGGGAGAACAGATACGCAGTATTTT. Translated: CAISGGGRTDTQYF.

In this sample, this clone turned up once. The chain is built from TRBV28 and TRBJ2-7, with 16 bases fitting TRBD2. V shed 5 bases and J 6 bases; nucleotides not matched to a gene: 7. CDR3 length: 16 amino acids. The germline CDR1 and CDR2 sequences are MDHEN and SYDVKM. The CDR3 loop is CASSPPGLAGGLEQYF. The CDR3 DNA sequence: TGTGCCAGCAGTCCACCGGGACTAGCGGGAGGGCTCGAGCAGTACTTC.